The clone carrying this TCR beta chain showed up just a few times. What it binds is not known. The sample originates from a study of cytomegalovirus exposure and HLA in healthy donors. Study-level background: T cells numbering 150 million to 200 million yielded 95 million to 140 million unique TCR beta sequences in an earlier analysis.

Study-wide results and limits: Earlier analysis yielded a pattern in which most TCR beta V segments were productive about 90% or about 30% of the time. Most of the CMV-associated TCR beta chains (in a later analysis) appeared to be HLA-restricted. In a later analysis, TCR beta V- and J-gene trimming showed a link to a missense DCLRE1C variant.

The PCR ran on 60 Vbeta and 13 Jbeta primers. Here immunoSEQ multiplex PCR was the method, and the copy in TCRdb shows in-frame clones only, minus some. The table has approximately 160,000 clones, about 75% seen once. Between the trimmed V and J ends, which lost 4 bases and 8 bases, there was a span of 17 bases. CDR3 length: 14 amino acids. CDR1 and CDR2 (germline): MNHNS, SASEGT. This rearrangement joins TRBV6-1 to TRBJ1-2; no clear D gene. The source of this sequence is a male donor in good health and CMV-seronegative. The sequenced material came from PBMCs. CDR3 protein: CASSAGPLSKGYTF. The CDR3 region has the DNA TGTGCCAGCAGTGCCGGTCCCCTATCTAAAGGCTACACCTTC.